This TCR beta chain was captured by sequencing in a study of T cells in Graves' hyperthyroidism and ophthalmopathy. The study's findings and limits: Blood also contained most expanded thyroid clonotypes above 0.001.

Patients with uncontrolled infections, other autoimmune diseases, pregnancy or lactation were excluded. This clonotype came up many times. Its antigen remains unknown. Trimming took 1 base from V and 4 from J, leaving 16 bases between them. CDR3 length: 16 residues. CDR1 and CDR2 from the germline V gene are SGHTA and FQGTGA. Regions amplified from RNA transcripts were the TCR beta CDR3 regions. First-round RT-PCR of the TCR CDR3 relied on the HTBI primer set. TCRdb passed the multiplex PCR reads through MiXCR, listing each CDR3 protein once. The sample shows under 700,000 distinct CDR3 sequences, 16% of them seen only once.

This receptor was obtained from a young woman with Graves' hyperthyroidism. Sequencing was performed on blood. This chain joins TRBV7-3 and TRBJ2-5; TRBD2 is a possible D gene (7 bases). CDR3 residues: CASSLRGLGGGETQYF. The CDR3 DNA reads TGTGCCAGCAGCTTAAGGGGCTTGGGAGGGGGAGAGACCCAGTACTTC.